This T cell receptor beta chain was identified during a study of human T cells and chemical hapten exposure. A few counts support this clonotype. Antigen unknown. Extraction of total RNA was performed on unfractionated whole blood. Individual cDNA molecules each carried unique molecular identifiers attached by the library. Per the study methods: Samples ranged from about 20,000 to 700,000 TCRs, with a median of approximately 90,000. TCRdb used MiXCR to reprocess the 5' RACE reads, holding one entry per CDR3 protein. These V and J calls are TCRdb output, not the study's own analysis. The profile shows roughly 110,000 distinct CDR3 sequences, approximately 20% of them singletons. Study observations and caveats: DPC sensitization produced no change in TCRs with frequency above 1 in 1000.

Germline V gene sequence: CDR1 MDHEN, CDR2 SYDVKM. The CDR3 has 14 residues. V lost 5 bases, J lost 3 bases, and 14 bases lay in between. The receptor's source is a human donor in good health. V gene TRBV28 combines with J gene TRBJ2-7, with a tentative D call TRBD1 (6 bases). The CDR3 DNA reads TGTGCCAGCAGTCCATCGGGACACATCTACGAGCAGTACTTC. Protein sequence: CASSPSGHIYEQYF.